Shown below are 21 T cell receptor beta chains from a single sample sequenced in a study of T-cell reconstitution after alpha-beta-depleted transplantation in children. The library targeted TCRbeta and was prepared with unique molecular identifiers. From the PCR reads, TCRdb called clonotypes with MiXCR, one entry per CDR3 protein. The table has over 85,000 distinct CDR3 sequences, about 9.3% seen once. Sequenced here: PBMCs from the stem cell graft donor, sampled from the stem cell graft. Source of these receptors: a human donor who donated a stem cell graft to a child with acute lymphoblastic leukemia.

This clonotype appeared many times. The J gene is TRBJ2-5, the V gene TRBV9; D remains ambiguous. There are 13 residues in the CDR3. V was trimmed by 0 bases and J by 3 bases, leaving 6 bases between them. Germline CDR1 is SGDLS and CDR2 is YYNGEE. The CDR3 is CASSVGSEETQYF. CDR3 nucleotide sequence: TGTGCCAGCAGCGTAGGGTCAGAAGAGACCCAGTACTTC.

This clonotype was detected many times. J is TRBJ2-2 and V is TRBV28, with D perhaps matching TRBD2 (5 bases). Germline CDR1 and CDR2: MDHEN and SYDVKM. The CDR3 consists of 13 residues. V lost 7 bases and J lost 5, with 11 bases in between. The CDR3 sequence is CASTSKVTGELFF. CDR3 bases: TGTGCCAGCACTAGCAAGGTGACCGGGGAGCTGTTTTTT.

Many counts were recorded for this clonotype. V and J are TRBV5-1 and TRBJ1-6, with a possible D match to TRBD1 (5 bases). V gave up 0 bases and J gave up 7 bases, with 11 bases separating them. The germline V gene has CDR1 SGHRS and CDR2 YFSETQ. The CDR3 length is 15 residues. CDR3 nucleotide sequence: TGCGCCAGCAGCTTGGTGGGGCGGGAAAATTCACCCCTCCACTTT. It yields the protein CASSLVGRENSPLHF.

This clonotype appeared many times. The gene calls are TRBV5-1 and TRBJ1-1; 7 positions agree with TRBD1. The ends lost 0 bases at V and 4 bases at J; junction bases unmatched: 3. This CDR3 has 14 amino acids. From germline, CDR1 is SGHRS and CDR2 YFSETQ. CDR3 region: CASSLGQGGTEAFF. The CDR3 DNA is TGCGCCAGCAGCTTGGGGCAGGGGGGCACTGAAGCTTTCTTT. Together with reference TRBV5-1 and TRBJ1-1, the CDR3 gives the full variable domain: KAGVTQTPRYLIKTRGQQVTLSCSPISGHRSVSWYQQTPGQGLQFLFEYFSETQRNKGNFPGRFSGRQFSNSRSEMNVSTLELGDSALYLCASSLGQGGTEAFFGQGTRLTVV.

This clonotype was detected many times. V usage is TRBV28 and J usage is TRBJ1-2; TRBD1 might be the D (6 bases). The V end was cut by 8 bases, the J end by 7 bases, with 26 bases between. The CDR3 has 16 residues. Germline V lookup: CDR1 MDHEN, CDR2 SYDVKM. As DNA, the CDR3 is TGTGCCAGCTCTTTCCTTTCGCTCAGGGGCGGTGGTGGCTACACCTTC. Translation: CASSFLSLRGGGGYTF.

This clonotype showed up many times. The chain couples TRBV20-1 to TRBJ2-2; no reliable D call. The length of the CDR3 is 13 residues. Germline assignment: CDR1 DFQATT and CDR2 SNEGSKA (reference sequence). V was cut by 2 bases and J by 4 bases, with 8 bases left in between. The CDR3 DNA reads TGCAGTGCTAGAACCCAGCTCACCGGGGAGCTGTTTTTT. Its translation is CSARTQLTGELFF.

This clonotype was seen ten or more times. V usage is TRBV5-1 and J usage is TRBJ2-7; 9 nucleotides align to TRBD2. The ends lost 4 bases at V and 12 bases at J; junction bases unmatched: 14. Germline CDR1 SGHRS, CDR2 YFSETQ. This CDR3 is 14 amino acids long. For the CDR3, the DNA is TGCGCCAGCAGCCCGGGTGATAGCGGGAGTTTGCGGTACTTC. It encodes CASSPGDSGSLRYF.

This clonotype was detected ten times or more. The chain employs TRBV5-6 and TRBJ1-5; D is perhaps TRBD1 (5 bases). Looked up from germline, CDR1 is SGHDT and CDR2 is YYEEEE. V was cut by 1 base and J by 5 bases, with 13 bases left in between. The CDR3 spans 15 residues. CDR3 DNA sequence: TGTGCCAGCAGCTTGAGGGGATGGCGAGATCAGCCCCAGCATTTT. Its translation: CASSLRGWRDQPQHF. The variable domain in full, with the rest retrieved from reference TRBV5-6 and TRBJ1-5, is DAGVTQSPTHLIKTRGQQVTLRCSPKSGHDTVSWYQQALGQGPQFIFQYYEEEERQRGNFPDRFSGHQFPNYSSELNVNALLLGDSALYLCASSLRGWRDQPQHFGDGTRLSIL.

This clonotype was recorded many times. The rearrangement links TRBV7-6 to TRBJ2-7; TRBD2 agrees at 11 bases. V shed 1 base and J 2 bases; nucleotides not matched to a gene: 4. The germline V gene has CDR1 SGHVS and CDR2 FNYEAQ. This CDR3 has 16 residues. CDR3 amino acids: CASSLEGTSGPYEQYF. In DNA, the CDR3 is TGTGCCAGCAGCTTAGAGGGGACTAGCGGACCCTACGAGCAGTACTTC.

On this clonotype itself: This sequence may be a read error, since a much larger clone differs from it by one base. The CDR3 nucleotides read TGTGCCAGCAGCTTGCCGCCCAACACAGATACGCAGTATTTT. Translation: CASSLPPNTDTQYF. The chain uses TRBV7-2 and TRBJ2-3; unclear D gene. This CDR3 is built from 14 residues. Germline-derived CDR1 and CDR2 are SGHTA and FQGNSA. V lost 3 bases and J lost 2, with 9 bases in between. Filled out from reference TRBV7-2 and TRBJ2-3, the complete variable domain reads GAGVSQSPSNKVTEKGKDVELRCDPISGHTALYWYRQSLGQGLEFLIYFQGNSAPDKSGLPSDRFSAERTGGSVSTLTIQRTQQEDSAVYLCASSLPPNTDTQYFGPGTRLTVL.

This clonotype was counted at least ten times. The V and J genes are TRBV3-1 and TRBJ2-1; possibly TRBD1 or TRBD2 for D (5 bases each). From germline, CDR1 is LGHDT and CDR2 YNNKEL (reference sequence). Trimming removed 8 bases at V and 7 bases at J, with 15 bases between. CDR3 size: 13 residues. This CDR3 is CASDAAGRNEQFF. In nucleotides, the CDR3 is TGTGCCAGCGATGCGGCAGGGAGAAATGAGCAGTTCTTC.

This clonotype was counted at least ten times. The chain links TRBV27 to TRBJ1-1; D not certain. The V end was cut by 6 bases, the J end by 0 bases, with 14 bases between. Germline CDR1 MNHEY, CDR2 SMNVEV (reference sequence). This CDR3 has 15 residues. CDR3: CASSLVRTMNTEAFF. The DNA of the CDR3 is TGTGCCAGCAGCCTCGTGCGGACCATGAACACTGAAGCTTTCTTT.

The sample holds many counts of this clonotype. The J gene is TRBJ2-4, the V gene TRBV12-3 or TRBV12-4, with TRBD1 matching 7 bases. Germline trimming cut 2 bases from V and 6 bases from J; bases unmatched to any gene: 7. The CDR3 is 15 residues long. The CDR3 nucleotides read TGTGCCAGCAGTTTAAGGGGGACAGAGGGAAACATTCAGTACTTC. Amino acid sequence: CASSLRGTEGNIQYF.

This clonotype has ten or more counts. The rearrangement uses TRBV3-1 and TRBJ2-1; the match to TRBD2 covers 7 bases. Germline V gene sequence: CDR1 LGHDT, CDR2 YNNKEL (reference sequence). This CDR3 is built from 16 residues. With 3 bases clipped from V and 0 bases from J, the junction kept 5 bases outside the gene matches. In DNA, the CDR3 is TGTGCCAGCAGCCAGCGAACGGGGGGCTCCTACAATGAGCAGTTCTTC. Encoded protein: CASSQRTGGSYNEQFF.

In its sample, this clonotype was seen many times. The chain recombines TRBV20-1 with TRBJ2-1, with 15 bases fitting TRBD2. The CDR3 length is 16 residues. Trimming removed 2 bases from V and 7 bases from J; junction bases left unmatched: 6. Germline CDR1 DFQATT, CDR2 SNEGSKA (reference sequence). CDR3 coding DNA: TGCAGTGCTAGATCCCCCGGGACTAGCGGGGGGAATGAGCAGTTCTTC. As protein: CSARSPGTSGGNEQFF.

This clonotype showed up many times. DNA of the CDR3: TGTGCCAGCAGCGTGGATAACGGACAGGGGTATGAAAAACTGTTTTTT. This codes for CASSVDNGQGYEKLFF. The chain is built from TRBV9 and TRBJ1-4, with 9 positions matching TRBD1. The CDR3 spans 16 residues. Germline V gene data show CDR1 as SGDLS and CDR2 as YYNGEE. V shed 2 bases, J shed 6 bases, and the junction held 8 bases outside the gene matches.

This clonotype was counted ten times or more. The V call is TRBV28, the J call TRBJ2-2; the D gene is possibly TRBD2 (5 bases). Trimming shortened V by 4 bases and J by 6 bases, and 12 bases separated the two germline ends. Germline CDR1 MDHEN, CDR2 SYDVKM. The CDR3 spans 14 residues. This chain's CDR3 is CASSYRERAGELFF. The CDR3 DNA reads TGTGCCAGCAGTTACCGGGAACGGGCCGGGGAGCTGTTTTTT.

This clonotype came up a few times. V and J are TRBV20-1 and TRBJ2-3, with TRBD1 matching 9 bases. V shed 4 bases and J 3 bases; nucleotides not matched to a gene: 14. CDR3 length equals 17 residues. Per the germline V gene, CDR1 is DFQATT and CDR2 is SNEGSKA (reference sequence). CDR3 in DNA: TGCAGTGCTACCGGACAGGGGTCGGGCTTTGGGACAGATACGCAGTATTTT. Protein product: CSATGQGSGFGTDTQYF.

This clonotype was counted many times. CDR3: CASSESPTDTQYF. The CDR3 DNA sequence: TGCGCCAGCAGTGAGTCCCCCACAGATACGCAGTATTTT. V gene TRBV10-1 combines with J gene TRBJ2-3; D unresolved. Germline assignment: CDR1 WNHNN and CDR2 SYGVQD (reference sequence). Trimming took 0 bases from V and 2 from J, leaving 3 bases between them. This CDR3 is 13 amino acids long.

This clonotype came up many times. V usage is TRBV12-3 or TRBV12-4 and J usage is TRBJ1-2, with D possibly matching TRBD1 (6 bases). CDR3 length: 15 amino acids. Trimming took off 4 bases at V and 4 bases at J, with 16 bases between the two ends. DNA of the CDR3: TGTGCCAGCAGTTACCGACTACAGGGAACCTATGGCTACACCTTC. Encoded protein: CASSYRLQGTYGYTF.

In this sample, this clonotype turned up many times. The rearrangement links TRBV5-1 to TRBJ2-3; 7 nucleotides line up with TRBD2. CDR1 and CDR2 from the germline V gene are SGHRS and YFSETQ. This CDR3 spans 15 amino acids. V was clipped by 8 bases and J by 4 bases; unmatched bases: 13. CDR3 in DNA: TGCGCCAGTCAGAAACATAAGGGAGGGGCAGATACGCAGTATTTT. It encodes CASQKHKGGADTQYF.